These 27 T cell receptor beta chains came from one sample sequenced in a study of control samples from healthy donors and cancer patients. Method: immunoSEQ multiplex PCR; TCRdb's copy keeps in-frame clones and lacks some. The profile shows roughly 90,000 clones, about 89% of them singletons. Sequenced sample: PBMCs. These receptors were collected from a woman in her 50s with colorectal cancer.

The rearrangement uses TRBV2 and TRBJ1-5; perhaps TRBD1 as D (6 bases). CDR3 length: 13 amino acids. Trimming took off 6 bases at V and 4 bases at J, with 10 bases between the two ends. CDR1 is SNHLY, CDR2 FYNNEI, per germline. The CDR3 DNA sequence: TGTGCCAGCAGACAGGGAAGGAATCAGCCCCAGCATTTT. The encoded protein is CASRQGRNQPQHF.

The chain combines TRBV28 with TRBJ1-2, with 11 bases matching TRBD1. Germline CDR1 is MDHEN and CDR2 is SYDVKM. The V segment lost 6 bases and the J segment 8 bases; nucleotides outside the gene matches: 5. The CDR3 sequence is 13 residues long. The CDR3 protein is CASSAGQGGGYTF. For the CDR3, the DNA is TGTGCCAGCAGCGCGGGACAGGGGGGAGGCTACACCTTC.

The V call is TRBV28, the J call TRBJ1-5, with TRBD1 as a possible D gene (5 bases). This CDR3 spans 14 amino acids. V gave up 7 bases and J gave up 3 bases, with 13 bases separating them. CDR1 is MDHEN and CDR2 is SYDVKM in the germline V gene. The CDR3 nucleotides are TGTGCCAGCAACCTGGGGGGGTTCAATCAGCCCCAGCATTTT. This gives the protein CASNLGGFNQPQHF.

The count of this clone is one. Written as DNA, the CDR3 is TGTGCCAGCGACTCCGCTCAGGGGAACACTGAAGCTTTCTTT. Protein product: CASDSAQGNTEAFF. The rearrangement joins TRBV2 to TRBJ1-1; the D gene is possibly TRBD1 (5 bases). The CDR3 loop spans 14 amino acids. V gave up 8 bases and J gave up 1 base, with 14 bases separating them. Per germline, CDR1 SNHLY and CDR2 FYNNEI.

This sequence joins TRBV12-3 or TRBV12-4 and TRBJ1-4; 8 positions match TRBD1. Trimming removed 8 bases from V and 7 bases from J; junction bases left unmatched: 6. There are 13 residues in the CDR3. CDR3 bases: TGTGCCAGCGGAGGGCAGGGGGCTGAAAAACTGTTTTTT. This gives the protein CASGGQGAEKLFF.

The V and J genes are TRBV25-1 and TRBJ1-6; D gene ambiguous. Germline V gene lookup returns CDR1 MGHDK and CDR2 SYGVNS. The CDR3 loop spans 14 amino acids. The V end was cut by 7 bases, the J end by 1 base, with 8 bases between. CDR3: CASTRDSYNSPLHF. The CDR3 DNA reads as TGTGCCAGCACGCGTGATTCCTATAATTCACCCCTCCACTTT.

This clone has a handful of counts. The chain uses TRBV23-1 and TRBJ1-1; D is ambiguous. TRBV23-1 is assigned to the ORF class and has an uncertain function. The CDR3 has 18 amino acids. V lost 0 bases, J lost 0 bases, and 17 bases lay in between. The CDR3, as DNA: TGCGCCAGCAGTCAATCGCTGACCCCCGATCCCATGAACACTGAAGCTTTCTTT. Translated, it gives CASSQSLTPDPMNTEAFF.

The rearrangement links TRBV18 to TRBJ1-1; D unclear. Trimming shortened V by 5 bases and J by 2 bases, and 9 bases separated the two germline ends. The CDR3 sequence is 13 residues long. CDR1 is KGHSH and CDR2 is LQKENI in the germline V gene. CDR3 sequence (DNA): TGTGCCAGCTCATCAGGACTTAACACTGAAGCTTTCTTT. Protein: CASSSGLNTEAFF.

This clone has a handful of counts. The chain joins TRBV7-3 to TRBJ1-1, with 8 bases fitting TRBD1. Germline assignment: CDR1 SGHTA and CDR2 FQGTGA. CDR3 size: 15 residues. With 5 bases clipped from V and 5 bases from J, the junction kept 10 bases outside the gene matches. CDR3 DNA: TGTGCCAGCAGCCCGGTCAGGGGGCCGTTGACTGAAGCTTTCTTT. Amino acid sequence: CASSPVRGPLTEAFF. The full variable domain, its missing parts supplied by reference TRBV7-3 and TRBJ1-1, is GAGVSQTPSNKVTEKGKYVELRCDPISGHTALYWYRQSLGQGPEFLIYFQGTGAADDSGLPNDRFFAVRPEGSVSTLKIQRTERGDSAVYLCASSPVRGPLTEAFFGQGTRLTVV.

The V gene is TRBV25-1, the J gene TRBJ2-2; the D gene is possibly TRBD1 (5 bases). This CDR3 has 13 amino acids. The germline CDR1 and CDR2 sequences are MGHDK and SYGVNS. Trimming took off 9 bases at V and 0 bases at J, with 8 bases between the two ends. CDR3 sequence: CASRGSNTGELFF. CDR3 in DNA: TGTGCCAGTAGGGGCTCGAACACCGGGGAGCTGTTTTTT.

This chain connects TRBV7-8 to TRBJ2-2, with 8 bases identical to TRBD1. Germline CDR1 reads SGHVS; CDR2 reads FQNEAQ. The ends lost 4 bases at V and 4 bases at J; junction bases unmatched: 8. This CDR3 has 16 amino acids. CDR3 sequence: CASSSQQGAGTGELFF. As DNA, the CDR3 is TGTGCCAGCAGCTCGCAGCAGGGGGCGGGCACCGGGGAGCTGTTTTTT.

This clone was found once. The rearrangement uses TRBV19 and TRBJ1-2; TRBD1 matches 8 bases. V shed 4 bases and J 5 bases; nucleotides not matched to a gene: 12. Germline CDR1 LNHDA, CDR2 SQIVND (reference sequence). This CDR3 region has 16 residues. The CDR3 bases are TGTGCCAGTAGTAATACCGGGACAGGATTACCGTATGGCTACACCTTC. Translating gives CASSNTGTGLPYGYTF. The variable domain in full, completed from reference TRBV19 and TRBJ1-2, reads DGGITQSPKYLFRKEGQNVTLSCEQNLNHDAMYWYRQDPGQGLRLIYYSQIVNDFQKGDIAEGYSVSREKKESFPLTVTSAQKNPTAFYLCASSNTGTGLPYGYTFGSGTRLTVV.

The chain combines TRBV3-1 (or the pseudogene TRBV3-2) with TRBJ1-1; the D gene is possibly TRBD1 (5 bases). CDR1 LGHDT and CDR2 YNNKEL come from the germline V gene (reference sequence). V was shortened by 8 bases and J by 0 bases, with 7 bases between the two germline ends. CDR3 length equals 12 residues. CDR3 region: CASEGVNTEAFF. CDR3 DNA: TGTGCCAGCGAAGGGGTGAACACTGAAGCTTTCTTT.

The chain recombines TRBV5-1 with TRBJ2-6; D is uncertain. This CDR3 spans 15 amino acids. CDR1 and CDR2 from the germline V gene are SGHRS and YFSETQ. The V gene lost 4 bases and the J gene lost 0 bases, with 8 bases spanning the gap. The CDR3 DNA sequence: TGCGCCAGCAGCCGTGACAACTCTGGGGCCAACGTCCTGACTTTC. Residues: CASSRDNSGANVLTF.

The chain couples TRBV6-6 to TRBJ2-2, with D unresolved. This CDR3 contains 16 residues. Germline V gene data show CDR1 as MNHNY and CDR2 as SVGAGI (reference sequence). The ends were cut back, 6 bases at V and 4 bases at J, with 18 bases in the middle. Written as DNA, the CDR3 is TGTGCCAGCAGGTCCCATTTACTGGTCGGCACCGGGGAGCTGTTTTTT. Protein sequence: CASRSHLLVGTGELFF.

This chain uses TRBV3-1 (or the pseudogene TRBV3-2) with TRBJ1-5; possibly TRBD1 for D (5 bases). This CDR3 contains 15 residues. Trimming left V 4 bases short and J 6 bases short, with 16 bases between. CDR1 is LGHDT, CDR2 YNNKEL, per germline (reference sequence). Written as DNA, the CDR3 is TGTGCCAGCAGCCCCCGGAGAGGGGCGGGTCAGCCCCAGCATTTT. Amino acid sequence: CASSPRRGAGQPQHF.

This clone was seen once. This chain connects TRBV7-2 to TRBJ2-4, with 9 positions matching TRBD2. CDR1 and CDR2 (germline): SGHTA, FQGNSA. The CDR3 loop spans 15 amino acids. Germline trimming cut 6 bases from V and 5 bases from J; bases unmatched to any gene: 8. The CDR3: CASRKAGGKQNIQYF. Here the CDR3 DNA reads TGTGCCAGCAGAAAAGCGGGAGGAAAGCAAAACATTCAGTACTTC.

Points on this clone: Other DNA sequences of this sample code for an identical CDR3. This CDR3 reads CASTRTGGNQPQHF. The CDR3 DNA reads as TGTGCCAGCACTCGGACAGGGGGCAATCAGCCCCAGCATTTT. The chain carries TRBV2 and TRBJ1-5, with 9 positions matching TRBD1. CDR3 length equals 14 residues. Looked up from germline, CDR1 is SNHLY and CDR2 is FYNNEI. V dropped 7 bases and J dropped 2; count of bases not matched to a gene: 3.

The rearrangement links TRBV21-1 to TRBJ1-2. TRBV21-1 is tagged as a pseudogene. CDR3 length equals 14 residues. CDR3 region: CASSEEGCYYGYTF. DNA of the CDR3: TGTGCCAGCAGCGAGGAGGGCTGTTACTATGGCTACACCTTC.

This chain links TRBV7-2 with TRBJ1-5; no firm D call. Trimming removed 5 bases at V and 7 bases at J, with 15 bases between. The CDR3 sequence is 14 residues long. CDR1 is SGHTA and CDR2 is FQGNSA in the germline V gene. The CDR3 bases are TGTGCCAGCAGCCCGGACCAATTCGGGCAGCCCCAGCATTTT. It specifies CASSPDQFGQPQHF.

CDR3 bases: TGTGCCATCAGTGAGTGGACAGGTTCTAATGAAAAACTGTTTTTT. This translates into CAISEWTGSNEKLFF. V is TRBV10-3 and J is TRBJ1-4; 7 bases are shared with TRBD1. Per the germline V gene, CDR1 is ENHRY and CDR2 is SYGVKD. This CDR3 is built from 15 residues. The V segment lost 1 base and the J segment 3 bases; nucleotides outside the gene matches: 2.

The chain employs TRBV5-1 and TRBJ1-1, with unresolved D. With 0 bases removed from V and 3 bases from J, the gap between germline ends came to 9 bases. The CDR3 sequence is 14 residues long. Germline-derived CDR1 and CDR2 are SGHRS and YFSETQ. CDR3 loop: CASSLASVDTEAFF. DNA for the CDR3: TGCGCCAGCAGCTTGGCCTCAGTCGACACTGAAGCTTTCTTT.

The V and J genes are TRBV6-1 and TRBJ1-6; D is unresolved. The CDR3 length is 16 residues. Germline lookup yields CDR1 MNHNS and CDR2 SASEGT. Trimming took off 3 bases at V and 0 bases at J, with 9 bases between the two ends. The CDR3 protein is CASSDLSTSYNSPLHF. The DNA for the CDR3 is TGTGCCAGCAGTGACCTTTCCACCTCCTATAATTCACCCCTCCACTTT.

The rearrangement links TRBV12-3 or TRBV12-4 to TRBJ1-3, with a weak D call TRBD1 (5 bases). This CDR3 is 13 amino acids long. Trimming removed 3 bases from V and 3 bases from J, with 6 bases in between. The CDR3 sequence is CASSLQGGNTIYF. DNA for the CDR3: TGTGCCAGCAGTTTGCAGGGTGGAAACACCATATATTTT.

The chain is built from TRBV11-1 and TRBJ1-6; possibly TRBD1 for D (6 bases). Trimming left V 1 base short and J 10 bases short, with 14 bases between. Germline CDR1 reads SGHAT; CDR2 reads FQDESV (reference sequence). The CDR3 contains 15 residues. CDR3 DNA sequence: TGTGCCAGCAGCTTAGGCCCCACAGGGTTATCACCCCTCCACTTT. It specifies CASSLGPTGLSPLHF.

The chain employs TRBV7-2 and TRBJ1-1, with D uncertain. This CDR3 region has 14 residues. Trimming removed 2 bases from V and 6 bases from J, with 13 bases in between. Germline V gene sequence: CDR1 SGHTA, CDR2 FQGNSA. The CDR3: CASSLYGVRAEAFF. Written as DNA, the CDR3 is TGTGCCAGCAGCTTATACGGGGTAAGGGCTGAAGCTTTCTTT.

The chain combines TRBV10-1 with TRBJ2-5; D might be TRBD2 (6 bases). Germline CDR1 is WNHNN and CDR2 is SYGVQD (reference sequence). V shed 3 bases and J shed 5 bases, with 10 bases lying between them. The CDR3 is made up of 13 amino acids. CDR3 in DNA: TGCGCCAGCAGTGAAAGAAGCGGGGAGACCCAGTACTTC. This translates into CASSERSGETQYF.